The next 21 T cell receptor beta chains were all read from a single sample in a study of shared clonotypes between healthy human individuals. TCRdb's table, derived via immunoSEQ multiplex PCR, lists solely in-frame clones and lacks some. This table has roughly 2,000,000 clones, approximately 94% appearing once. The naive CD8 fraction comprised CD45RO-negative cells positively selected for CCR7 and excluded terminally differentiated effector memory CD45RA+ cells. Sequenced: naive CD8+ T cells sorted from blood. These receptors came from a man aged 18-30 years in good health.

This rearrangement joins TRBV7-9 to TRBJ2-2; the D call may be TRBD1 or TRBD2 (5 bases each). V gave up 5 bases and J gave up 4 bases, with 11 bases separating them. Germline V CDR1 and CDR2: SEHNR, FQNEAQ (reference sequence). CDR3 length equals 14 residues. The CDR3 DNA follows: TGTGCCAGCAGCCCAGGGACCACCACCGGGGAGCTGTTTTTT. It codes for CASSPGTTTGELFF.

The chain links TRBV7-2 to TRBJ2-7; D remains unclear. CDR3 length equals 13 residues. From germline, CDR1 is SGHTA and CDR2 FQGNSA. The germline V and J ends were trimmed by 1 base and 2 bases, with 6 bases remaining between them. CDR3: CASSLGSAYEQYF. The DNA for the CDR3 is TGTGCCAGCAGCTTAGGTTCGGCCTACGAGCAGTACTTC.

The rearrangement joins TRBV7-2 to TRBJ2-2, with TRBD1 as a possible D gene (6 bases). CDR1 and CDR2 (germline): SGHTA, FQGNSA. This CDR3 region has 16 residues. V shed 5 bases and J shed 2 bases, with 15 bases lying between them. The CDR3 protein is CASSPDSPLNTGELFF. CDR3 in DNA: TGTGCCAGCAGCCCGGACAGCCCTTTAAACACCGGGGAGCTGTTTTTT.

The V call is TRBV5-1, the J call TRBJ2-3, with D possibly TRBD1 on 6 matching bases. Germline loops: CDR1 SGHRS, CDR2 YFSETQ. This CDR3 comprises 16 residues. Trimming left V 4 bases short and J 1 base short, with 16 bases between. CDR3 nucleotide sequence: TGCGCCAGCAGCCCCATGGTGGGGGCTGGCACAGATACGCAGTATTTT. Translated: CASSPMVGAGTDTQYF.

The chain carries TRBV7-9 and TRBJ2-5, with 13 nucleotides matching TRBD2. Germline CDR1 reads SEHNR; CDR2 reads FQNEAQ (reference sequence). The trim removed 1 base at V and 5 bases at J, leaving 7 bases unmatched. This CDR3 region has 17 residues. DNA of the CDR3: TGTGCCAGCAGCTTAGGACTAGCGGGAGGCATGGGGGAGACCCAGTACTTC. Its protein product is CASSLGLAGGMGETQYF.

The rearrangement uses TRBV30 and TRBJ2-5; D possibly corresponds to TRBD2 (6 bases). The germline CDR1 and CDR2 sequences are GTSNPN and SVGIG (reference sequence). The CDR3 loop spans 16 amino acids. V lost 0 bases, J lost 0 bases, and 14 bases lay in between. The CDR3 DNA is TGTGCCTGGAGTGTACATTCGGGAGTGTACCAAGAGACCCAGTACTTC. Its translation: CAWSVHSGVYQETQYF.

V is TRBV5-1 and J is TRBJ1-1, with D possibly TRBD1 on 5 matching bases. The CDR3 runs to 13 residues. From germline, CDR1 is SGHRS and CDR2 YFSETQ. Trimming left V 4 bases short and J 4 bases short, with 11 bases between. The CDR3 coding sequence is TGCGCCAGCAGCCCCCCCGGGGGCACTGAAGCTTTCTTT. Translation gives CASSPPGGTEAFF.

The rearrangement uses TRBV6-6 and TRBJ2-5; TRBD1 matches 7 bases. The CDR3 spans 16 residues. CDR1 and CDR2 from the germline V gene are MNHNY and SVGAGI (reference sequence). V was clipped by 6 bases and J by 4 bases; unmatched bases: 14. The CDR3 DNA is TGTGCCAGCAGCCCTACGAGCGGAGCAGGGGGAGAGACCCAGTACTTC. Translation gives CASSPTSGAGGETQYF.

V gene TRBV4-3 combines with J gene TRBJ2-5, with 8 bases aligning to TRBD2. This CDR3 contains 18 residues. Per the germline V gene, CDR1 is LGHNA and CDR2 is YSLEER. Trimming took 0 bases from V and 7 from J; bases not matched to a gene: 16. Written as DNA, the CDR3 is TGCGCCAGCAGCCAAGATATGGGACCACTAGCGGATCGAGGGACCCAGTACTTC. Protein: CASSQDMGPLADRGTQYF.

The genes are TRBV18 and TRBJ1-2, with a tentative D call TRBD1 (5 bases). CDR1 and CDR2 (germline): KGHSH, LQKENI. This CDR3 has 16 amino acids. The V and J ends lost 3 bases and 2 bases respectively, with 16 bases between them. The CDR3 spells CASSPPKGAYNYGYTF. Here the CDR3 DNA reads TGTGCCAGCTCACCCCCTAAAGGGGCCTACAACTATGGCTACACCTTC.

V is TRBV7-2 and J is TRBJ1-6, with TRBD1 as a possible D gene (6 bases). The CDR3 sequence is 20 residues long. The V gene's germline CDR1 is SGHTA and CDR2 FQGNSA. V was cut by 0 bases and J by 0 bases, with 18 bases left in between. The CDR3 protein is CASSLAPGATLISYNSPLHF. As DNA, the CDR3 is TGTGCCAGCAGCTTAGCGCCGGGGGCGACGCTAATCTCCTATAATTCACCCCTCCACTTT.

The CDR3, as DNA: TGTGCCAGCAGTTACTCTGTCGAGGGGGATACGCAGTATTTT. It codes for CASSYSVEGDTQYF. The chain has TRBV6-5 and TRBJ2-3; the D gene could be TRBD1 or TRBD2 (5 bases each). This CDR3 comprises 14 residues. With 0 bases removed from V and 6 bases from J, the gap between germline ends came to 10 bases. The germline CDR1 and CDR2 sequences are MNHEY and SVGAGI.

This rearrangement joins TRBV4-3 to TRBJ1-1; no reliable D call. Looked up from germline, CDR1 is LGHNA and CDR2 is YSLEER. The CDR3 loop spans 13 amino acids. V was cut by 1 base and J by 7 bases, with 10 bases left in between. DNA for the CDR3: TGCGCCAGCAGCCAAGTCCCCCACCTTGAAGCTTTCTTT. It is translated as CASSQVPHLEAFF.

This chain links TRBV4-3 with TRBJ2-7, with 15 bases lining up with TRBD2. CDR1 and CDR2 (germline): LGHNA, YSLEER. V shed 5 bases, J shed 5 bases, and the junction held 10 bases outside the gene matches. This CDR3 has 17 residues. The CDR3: CASSGGLAGGSGHEQYF. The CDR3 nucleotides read TGCGCCAGCAGCGGGGGACTAGCGGGAGGATCGGGCCACGAGCAGTACTTC.

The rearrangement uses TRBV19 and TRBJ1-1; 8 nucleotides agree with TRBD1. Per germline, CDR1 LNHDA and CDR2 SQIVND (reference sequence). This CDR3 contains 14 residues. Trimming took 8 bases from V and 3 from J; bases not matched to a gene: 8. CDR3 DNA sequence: TGTGCCAGTCGATATACAGGGGGGGACACTGAAGCTTTCTTT. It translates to CASRYTGGDTEAFF.

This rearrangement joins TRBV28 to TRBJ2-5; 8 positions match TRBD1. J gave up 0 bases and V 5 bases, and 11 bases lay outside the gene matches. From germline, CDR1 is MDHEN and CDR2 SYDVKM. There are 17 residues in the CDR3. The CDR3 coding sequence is TGTGCCAGCAGTCCAATAGGACAGGGATACTACCAAGAGACCCAGTACTTC. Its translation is CASSPIGQGYYQETQYF.

The CDR3 region is CASSQHGTLYNEQFF. CDR3 nucleotides: TGTGCCAGCAGTCAGCACGGGACTTTATACAATGAGCAGTTCTTC. The chain is built from TRBV6-5 and TRBJ2-1; D may be TRBD2 (6 bases). Trimming removed 5 bases at V and 4 bases at J, with 15 bases between. Per the germline V gene, CDR1 is MNHEY and CDR2 is SVGAGI. The CDR3 has 15 amino acids.

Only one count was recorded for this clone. CDR3 region: CASSYSTPAGEKLFF. In DNA, the CDR3 is TGTGCCAGCAGTTACTCGACACCGGCGGGTGAAAAACTGTTTTTT. This chain uses TRBV6-5 with TRBJ1-4; D remains ambiguous. This CDR3 spans 15 amino acids. Germline V gene data show CDR1 as MNHEY and CDR2 as SVGAGI. V lost 0 bases, J lost 7 bases, and 12 bases lay in between.

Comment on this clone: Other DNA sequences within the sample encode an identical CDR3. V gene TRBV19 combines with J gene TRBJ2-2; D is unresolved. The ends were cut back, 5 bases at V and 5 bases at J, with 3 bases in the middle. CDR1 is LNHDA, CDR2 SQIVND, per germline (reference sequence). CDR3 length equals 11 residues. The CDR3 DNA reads TGTGCCAGTAGTCTAACCGGGGAGCTGTTTTTT. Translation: CASSLTGELFF.

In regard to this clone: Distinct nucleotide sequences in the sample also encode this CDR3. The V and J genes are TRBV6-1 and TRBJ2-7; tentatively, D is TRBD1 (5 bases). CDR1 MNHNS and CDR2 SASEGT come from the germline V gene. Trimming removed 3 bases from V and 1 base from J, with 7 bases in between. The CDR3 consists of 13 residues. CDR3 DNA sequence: TGTGCCAGCAGTGACAGGGTTTCCTACGAGCAGTACTTC. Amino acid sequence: CASSDRVSYEQYF.

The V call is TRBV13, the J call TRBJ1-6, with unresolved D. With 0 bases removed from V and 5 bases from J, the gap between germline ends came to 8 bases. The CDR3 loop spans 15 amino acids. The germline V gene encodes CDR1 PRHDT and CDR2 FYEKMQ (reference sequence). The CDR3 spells CASSLGPQDNSPLHF. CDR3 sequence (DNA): TGTGCCAGCAGCTTAGGGCCCCAGGATAATTCACCCCTCCACTTT.